This record concerns one T cell receptor beta chain sequence. These data belong to a study of control samples from healthy donors and cancer patients. Clones were read by immunoSEQ multiplex PCR, and TCRdb kept only the in-frame ones, dropping some. Here the sample spans 150,000 or so clones, under 95% being singletons. V lost 8 bases and J lost 7; bases outside the gene matches: 15. This CDR3 region has 15 residues. CDR1 is SGHTA, CDR2 FQGNSA, per germline. The receptor comes from a man aged 18 to 30 in good health. This chain connects TRBV7-2 to TRBJ2-7; TRBD1 agrees at 9 bases. Sequencing was carried out using blood. CDR3 DNA sequence: TGTGCCAGCGCCTTCTCGGGACAGGGTGACCTGGAGCAGTACTTC. Amino acid sequence: CASAFSGQGDLEQYF.